Below are 4 T cell receptor beta chains sequenced from a single sample in a study of response to subunit inactivated influenza vaccine. TCRdb redid the calling of the RT-PCR reads with MiXCR, one entry per CDR3 protein. Of over 800,000 distinct CDR3 sequences listed, approximately 22% are singletons. The material sequenced was PBMCs from blood, taken 5 days after vaccination. These receptors all come from a man aged 50 to 60 who received an inactivated influenza vaccine.

This clonotype was counted only a few times. The V gene is TRBV12-3 or TRBV12-4, the J gene TRBJ2-7; no definite D call. The CDR3 extends over 13 amino acids. The V and J ends lost 2 bases and 5 bases respectively, with 10 bases between them. The CDR3 is CASSLSPVDEQYF. Written as DNA, the CDR3 is TGTGCCAGCAGTTTATCCCCAGTGGACGAGCAGTACTTC.

This clonotype has more than one count but fewer than ten. V and J are TRBV25-1 and TRBJ2-5; no definite D call. Germline V CDR1 and CDR2: MGHDK, SYGVNS. The V and J ends lost 3 bases and 0 bases respectively, with 11 bases between them. The CDR3 covers 15 residues. The CDR3 region has the DNA TGTGCCAGCAGTGATCCTCGTAGTTACCAAGAGACCCAGTACTTC. This codes for CASSDPRSYQETQYF.

V is TRBV4-3 and J is TRBJ2-3; 8 bases match TRBD2. V lost 1 base, J lost 2 bases, and 5 bases stayed unmatched. Per germline, CDR1 LGHNA and CDR2 YSLEER. The CDR3 covers 16 residues. For the CDR3, the DNA is TGCGCCAGCAGCCAAGGCGGGAGGTTTTACACAGATACGCAGTATTTT. This codes for CASSQGGRFYTDTQYF.

This clonotype was observed a handful of times. The V call is TRBV6-6, the J call TRBJ1-1; tentatively, D is TRBD1 (5 bases). The ends were cut back, 0 bases at V and 7 bases at J, with 9 bases in the middle. Germline values: CDR1 MNHNY, CDR2 SVGAGI (reference sequence). The CDR3 sequence is 13 residues long. CDR3: CASSYSGAFEAFF. Written as DNA, the CDR3 is TGTGCCAGCAGTTACTCTGGGGCGTTTGAAGCTTTCTTT.